Listed below are T cell receptor beta chains from one sample, sequenced in a study of cytotoxic CD8 clonotypes in ibrutinib-treated CLL. Sequenced by immunoSEQ multiplex PCR; TCRdb stores in-frame clones only, minus some. The sample shows nearly 100,000 clones, roughly 80% of them seen only once. The sequences come from PBMCs, collected after 12 months of ibrutinib treatment. The receptors were sampled from a human donor with chronic lymphocytic leukemia. CDR3s include the opening cysteine and the closing phenylalanine or tryptophan. The D gene is left open where the match is weak. Size tells how often a clone was seen (once, few, many) or the class of an expanded clone, and some rows leave it out.

>NA|TRBJ2-7|NA|TRBV18
CASSRTETYEQYF
TGTGCCAGCTCCCGGACGGAAACCTACGAGCAGTACTTC
>NA|TRBJ2-7|TRBD1|TRBV4-2
CASSQVNPGTGTYEQYF
TGTGCCAGCAGCCAAGTTAACCCCGGGACAGGGACCTACGAGCAGTACTTC
>NA|TRBJ2-7|TRBD2|TRBV6-6
CASRASGGSAYEQYF
TGTGCCAGCAGGGCTAGCGGGGGCAGCGCCTACGAGCAGTACTTC
>once|TRBJ2-3|NA|TRBV28
CASSPPPGLSTDTQYF
TGTGCCAGCAGTCCCCCCCCGGGGCTAAGCACAGATACGCAGTATTTT
>once|TRBJ2-5|NA|TRBV11-1
CASSLGLTGQLEETQYF
TGTGCCAGCAGCTTAGGATTAACTGGGCAGCTCGAAGAGACCCAGTACTTC
>few|TRBJ1-2|NA|TRBV7-2
CASSQGGNYGYTF
TGTGCCAGCAGCCAGGGCGGGAACTATGGCTACACCTTC
>NA|TRBJ2-6|TRBD2|TRBV6-1
CATGGGPSGANVLTF
TGTGCCACGGGAGGGGGGCCTTCTGGGGCCAACGTCCTGACTTTC
>NA|TRBJ1-3|NA|TRBV2
CASSARPMRSGNTIYF
TGTGCCAGCAGTGCTAGACCGATGCGCTCTGGAAACACCATATATTTT
>few|TRBJ1-5|TRBD1|TRBV6-1
CASSGQGREPQHF
TGTGCCAGCAGTGGACAGGGGAGGGAGCCCCAGCATTTT
>NA|TRBJ1-2|TRBD1|TRBV9
CASSVSDRAGGYTF
TGTGCCAGCAGCGTCTCGGACAGGGCAGGTGGCTACACCTTC
>NA|TRBJ2-4|NA|TRBV4-1
CASSGRTTGDKNIQYF
TGCGCCAGCAGCGGCAGGACAACCGGGGACAAAAACATTCAGTACTTC
>NA|TRBJ2-3|NA|TRBV5-1
CASSPGGYTDTQYF
TGCGCCAGCAGCCCGGGCGGGTACACAGATACGCAGTATTTT
>few|TRBJ1-1|TRBD1|TRBV6-6
CASTSTGVEAFF
TGTGCCAGCACCTCCACAGGGGTTGAAGCTTTCTTT
>NA|TRBJ2-5|NA|TRBV5-6
CASSSRGPGGETQYF
TGTGCCAGCAGCTCCCGGGGGCCAGGAGGGGAGACCCAGTACTTC
>NA|TRBJ2-7|TRBD1|TRBV30
CAWQGTGTHEQYF
TGTGCCTGGCAAGGGACAGGGACCCACGAGCAGTACTTC
>NA|TRBJ1-5|NA|TRBV7-8
CASSSPPEDRPQHF
TGTGCCAGCAGCTCACCCCCGGAGGATAGGCCCCAGCATTTT
>NA|TRBJ1-4|NA|TRBV2
CASSPRVGGEKLFF
TGTGCCAGCAGTCCCAGGGTGGGGGGTGAAAAACTGTTTTTT
>NA|TRBJ2-7|NA|TRBV5-1
CASSLGDREQYF
TGCGCCAGCAGCTTGGGGGACCGCGAGCAGTACTTC